Listed below are T cell receptor beta chains from one sample, sequenced in a study of T-cell reconstitution after alpha-beta-depleted transplantation in children. TCRdb analysed the PCR reads with MiXCR anew, one entry per CDR3 protein. The table records 400,000 to 500,000 distinct CDR3 sequences, about a tenth of them present only once. Sequencing used PBMCs from the stem cell graft donor, obtained from the stem cell graft. These receptor sequences come from a human donor who donated a stem cell graft to a child with acute myeloid leukemia. CDR3s include the opening cysteine and the closing phenylalanine or tryptophan. Each record gives: D gene, clone size, V gene, J gene, CDR3 protein, CDR3 DNA. The D gene is left open where the match is weak. Size tells how often a clone was seen (once, few, many) or the class of an expanded clone, and some rows leave it out.

>TRBD1|many|TRBV27|TRBJ2-5
CASSLSIGQGQETQYF
TGTGCCAGCAGTTTATCGATTGGACAGGGCCAAGAGACCCAGTACTTC
>-|many|TRBV5-1|TRBJ2-2
CASSPGHLNTGELFF
TGCGCCAGCAGCCCGGGACACCTGAACACCGGGGAGCTGTTTTTT
>-|-|TRBV7-9|TRBJ1-1
CASRKWGGPNTEAFF
TGTGCCAGCAGGAAGTGGGGGGGGCCTAACACTGAAGCTTTCTTT
>-|-|TRBV7-9|TRBJ2-2
CASSPTGTTVTGELFF
TGTGCCAGCAGCCCCACTGGAACAACCGTGACCGGGGAGCTGTTTTTT
>-|few|TRBV5-1|TRBJ2-1
CASSFGGDYNEQFF
TGCGCCAGCAGCTTCGGCGGGGACTACAATGAGCAGTTCTTC
>-|-|TRBV12-3/TRBV12-4|TRBJ1-3
CASAAWGPAQRNTIYF
TGTGCCAGCGCCGCCTGGGGGCCTGCCCAACGAAACACCATATATTTT
>-|many|TRBV5-1|TRBJ1-1
CASSFRDMNTEAFF
TGCGCCAGCAGCTTCAGAGACATGAACACTGAAGCTTTCTTT
>-|few|TRBV4-1|TRBJ1-1
CASSQGRGGGLRNTEAFF
TGCGCCAGCAGCCAAGGGCGGGGCGGGGGTCTTAGGAACACTGAAGCTTTCTTT
>-|-|TRBV5-1|TRBJ1-6
CASSPTSDSPLHF
TGCGCCAGCAGTCCGACAAGCGACTCACCCCTCCACTTT
>-|many|TRBV20-1|TRBJ2-7
CSARVGGEQYF
TGCAGTGCTAGAGTCGGCGGAGAGCAGTACTTC
>-|-|TRBV4-1|TRBJ1-6
CASSQDAPDSSYTSPLHF
TGCGCCAGCAGCCAAGATGCCCCGGACAGTTCGTACACTTCACCCCTCCACTTT
>TRBD1|few|TRBV12-3/TRBV12-4|TRBJ1-6
CASSLGQGPEALHF
TGTGCCAGCAGTTTGGGACAGGGGCCCGAGGCCCTCCACTTT
>-|-|TRBV7-8|TRBJ2-5
CASSPSWGERTYQETQYF
TGTGCCAGCAGCCCTAGTTGGGGCGAGCGGACTTACCAAGAGACCCAGTACTTC
>-|many|TRBV25-1|TRBJ2-3
CASQAGLTDTQYF
TGTGCCAGTCAAGCGGGCCTCACAGATACGCAGTATTTT
>-|many|TRBV5-8|TRBJ2-7
CASNIPGPSYEQYF
TGTGCCAGCAACATACCCGGACCCAGCTACGAGCAGTACTTC
>TRBD2|-|TRBV5-5|TRBJ2-7
CASSLLSGSISYEQYF
TGTGCCAGCAGCCTTCTTAGCGGGAGCATCTCCTACGAGCAGTACTTC
>TRBD1|few|TRBV20-1|TRBJ1-4
CSAYPGGATNEKLFF
TGCAGTGCTTACCCAGGGGGGGCAACTAATGAAAAACTGTTTTTT
>TRBD1|-|TRBV6-1|TRBJ2-7
CASSVPSGTGNEQYF
TGTGCCAGCAGTGTCCCGTCCGGGACAGGGAACGAGCAGTACTTC
>-|many|TRBV11-1|TRBJ2-7
CASSGYEQYF
TGTGCCAGCAGCGGGTACGAGCAGTACTTC
>TRBD2|few|TRBV2|TRBJ2-1
CATQSGGAPDEQFF
TGTGCCACCCAAAGCGGGGGGGCCCCCGATGAGCAGTTCTTC
>-|-|TRBV5-1|TRBJ1-2
CASSLGRDNGYTF
TGCGCCAGCAGCTTAGGACGAGACAATGGCTACACCTTC
>TRBD1|-|TRBV12-3/TRBV12-4|TRBJ1-1
CASRKTGQGFTEAFF
TGTGCCAGCAGGAAAACGGGACAGGGGTTCACTGAAGCTTTCTTT
>-|few|TRBV30|TRBJ2-3
CAWSVLHRVNTDTQYF
TGTGCCTGGAGTGTACTCCACAGGGTAAACACAGATACGCAGTATTTT
>-|few|TRBV20-1|TRBJ1-1
CSARFTTPNTEAFF
TGCAGTGCTAGATTTACAACCCCCAACACTGAAGCTTTCTTT
>TRBD1|few|TRBV20-1|TRBJ2-7
CSARGTGGQNEQYF
TGCAGTGCCAGGGGGACAGGGGGCCAGAACGAGCAGTACTTC
>-|few|TRBV12-3/TRBV12-4|TRBJ1-2
CASSVDVRRGGYTF
TGTGCCAGCAGTGTGGATGTACGGAGGGGGGGCTACACCTTC
>-|many|TRBV9|TRBJ1-6
CASSVVGNSPLHF
TGTGCCAGCAGCGTAGTAGGGAATTCACCCCTCCACTTT
>-|few|TRBV12-3/TRBV12-4|TRBJ1-5
CASSLKADQPQHF
TGTGCCAGCAGTTTAAAAGCGGATCAGCCCCAGCATTTT
>TRBD1|few|TRBV9|TRBJ2-1
CASSGQGSSYNEQFF
TGTGCCAGCAGTGGACAGGGGAGCTCCTACAATGAGCAGTTCTTC
>TRBD1|few|TRBV7-2|TRBJ2-7
CASSFSTGTGLSYEQYF
TGTGCCAGCAGCTTCTCAACGGGGACAGGCCTATCCTACGAGCAGTACTTC
>-|many|TRBV7-2|TRBJ2-2
CASSRNTGELFF
TGTGCCAGCAGCCGGAACACCGGGGAGCTGTTTTTT
>TRBD1|-|TRBV9|TRBJ1-3
CASSVDGQGKNTIYF
TGTGCCAGCAGCGTAGACGGACAGGGAAAAAACACCATATATTTT
>TRBD2|-|TRBV11-2|TRBJ2-5
CASSSGTLAGSKETQYF
TGTGCCAGCAGCTCCGGTACCCTAGCGGGAAGTAAAGAGACCCAGTACTTC
>-|few|TRBV11-3|TRBJ2-3
CASSFSGADTQYF
TGTGCCAGCAGCTTTTCAGGGGCAGATACGCAGTATTTT
>TRBD1|few|TRBV4-1|TRBJ2-5
CASSQDPSTGASETQYF
TGCGCCAGCAGCCAAGATCCCTCGACAGGGGCTTCCGAGACCCAGTACTTC
>-|many|TRBV5-1|TRBJ1-2
CASSSGTATPSF
TGCGCCAGCAGCTCGGGGACCGCAACACCCAGCTTC
>TRBD2|-|TRBV7-9|TRBJ2-2
CASSPIAGVNTGELFF
TGTGCCAGCAGCCCGATAGCGGGAGTAAACACCGGGGAGCTGTTTTTT
>TRBD2|-|TRBV4-3|TRBJ2-3
CASSQGASGYPSTDTQYF
TGCGCCAGCAGCCAAGGGGCTAGCGGGTATCCTAGCACAGATACGCAGTATTTT
>-|few|TRBV29-1|TRBJ1-1
CSVPRAGLDTEAFF
TGCAGCGTCCCGAGGGCGGGGCTGGACACTGAAGCTTTCTTT
>TRBD1|many|TRBV15|TRBJ2-2
CATSTSDRGNTGELFF
TGTGCCACCAGCACTTCGGACAGGGGTAACACCGGGGAGCTGTTTTTT
>TRBD2|-|TRBV6-1|TRBJ2-1
CASTELAGGYNEQFF
TGTGCCAGCACCGAACTAGCGGGAGGGTACAATGAGCAGTTCTTC
>-|-|TRBV12-3/TRBV12-4|TRBJ1-5
CASTYSNQPQHF
TGTGCCAGCACCTATAGCAATCAGCCCCAGCATTTT